The entry that follows covers one TCR beta chain sequence. The antigen remains unidentified. The data are from a study of T cell responses to AZD1222 COVID-19 vaccine. General study findings and limits: Spike-specific TCRs gained breadth and depth after people received two AZD1222 doses.

V dropped 4 bases and J dropped 0 bases, with 17 bases sitting between them. Germline V gene data show CDR1 as SGHDT and CDR2 as YYEEEE. The CDR3 runs 16 residues. Generated by immunoSEQ multiplex PCR, the TCRdb table keeps only in-frame clones and is missing some. Counted here are more than 110,000 clones, about 90% occurring once; the ten biggest clones make up approximately 5.7%. This material consisted of peripheral blood, taken on day 0 of AZD1222 vaccination. The chain combines TRBV5-6 with TRBJ2-7; D assignment may be TRBD1 or TRBD2 (5 bases each). This sequence was found in an adult in good health. This CDR3 reads CASSPLRDANSYEQYF. The CDR3 DNA reads TGTGCCAGCAGCCCGCTCCGGGACGCCAACTCCTACGAGCAGTACTTC.